The clone carrying this T cell receptor (beta chain) was detected a few times. Measured with immunoSEQ multiplex PCR; TCRdb has only the in-frame clones, and not every one. The sample gives over 85,000 clones, approximately 93% of which show up once; approximately 1.5% is in the top ten. This record comes from a study of control samples from healthy donors and cancer patients. This clonotype originated in a woman aged 25-40 years in good health. Sequencing used blood.

The CDR3 nucleotides are TGTGCCAGCAGCTTAAGGCAGGGAGGCACTGAAGCTTTCTTT. Protein product: CASSLRQGGTEAFF. The chain joins TRBV7-3 to TRBJ1-1, with D possibly being TRBD1 (5 bases). This CDR3 has 14 amino acids. Germline CDR1 and CDR2: SGHTA and FQGTGA. Trimming removed 1 base at V and 4 bases at J, with 10 bases between.